This T cell receptor (beta chain) was sequenced in a study of T cells expressing NK-cell markers. Researchers built TCR beta cDNA using 5'RACE template switching with UMIs. TCRdb reprocessed the 5' RACE reads and reports one entry per CDR3 protein, with no DNA. There are over 200,000 distinct CDR3 sequences in the sample, with approximately 0.39% held by the top ten. The CDR3 spans 16 residues. Material: blood T cells: a sorted CD56 or NKG2C T cell subset, CD4+ or CD8+ T cells, or bulk PBMC T cells (not recorded which). The chain couples TRBV12-3 or TRBV12-4 to TRBJ2-2; as DNA is missing, the TRBD2 call by TCRdb cannot be tested. This receptor was obtained from a man between 18 and 29 years old in good health. The CDR3 loop reads CASSFRAGVGTGELFF.